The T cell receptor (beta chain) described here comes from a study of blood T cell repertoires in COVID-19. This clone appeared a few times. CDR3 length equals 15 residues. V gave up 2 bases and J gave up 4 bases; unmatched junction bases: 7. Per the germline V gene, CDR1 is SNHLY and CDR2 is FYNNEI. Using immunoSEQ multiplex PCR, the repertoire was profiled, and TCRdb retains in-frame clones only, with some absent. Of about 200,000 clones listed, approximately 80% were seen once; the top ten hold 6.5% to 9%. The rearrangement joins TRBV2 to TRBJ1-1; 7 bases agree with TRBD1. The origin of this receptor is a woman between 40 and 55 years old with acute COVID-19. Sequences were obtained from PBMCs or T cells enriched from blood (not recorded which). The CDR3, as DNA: TGTGCCAGCAGTGAAATGACAGGGCGGGGCACTGAAGCTTTCTTT. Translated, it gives CASSEMTGRGTEAFF. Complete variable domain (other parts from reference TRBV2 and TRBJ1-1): EPEVTQTPSHQVTQMGQEVILRCVPISNHLYFYWYRQILGQKVEFLVSFYNNEISEKSEIFDDQFSVERPDGSNFTLKIRSTKLEDSAMYFCASSEMTGRGTEAFFGQGTRLTVV.